The clone carrying this T cell receptor beta chain has a count of ten or more. Amplification yielded TCR beta CDR3 regions, with RNA transcripts as the source. A first-round RT-PCR of the TCR CDR3 used the HTBI primer set. TCRdb independently ran MiXCR on the multiplex PCR reads; one entry per CDR3 protein. The table has over 150,000 distinct CDR3 sequences, 17% seen once; the top ten hold roughly 49%. The data derive from a study of T cells in Graves' hyperthyroidism and ophthalmopathy. The CDR3 is 16 amino acids. Germline assignment: CDR1 SGHAT and CDR2 FQNNGV. Trimming shortened V by 7 bases and J by 0 bases, and 16 bases separated the two germline ends.

This clonotype was obtained from a woman in her 50s with Graves' hyperthyroidism. The sequencing sample was made of blood. This chain joins TRBV11-2 and TRBJ2-1; perhaps D is TRBD1 or TRBD2 (5 bases each). DNA of the CDR3: TGTGCCAGCACACGAGACCCAGGGAGCTCCTACAATGAGCAGTTCTTC. This translates into CASTRDPGSSYNEQFF.